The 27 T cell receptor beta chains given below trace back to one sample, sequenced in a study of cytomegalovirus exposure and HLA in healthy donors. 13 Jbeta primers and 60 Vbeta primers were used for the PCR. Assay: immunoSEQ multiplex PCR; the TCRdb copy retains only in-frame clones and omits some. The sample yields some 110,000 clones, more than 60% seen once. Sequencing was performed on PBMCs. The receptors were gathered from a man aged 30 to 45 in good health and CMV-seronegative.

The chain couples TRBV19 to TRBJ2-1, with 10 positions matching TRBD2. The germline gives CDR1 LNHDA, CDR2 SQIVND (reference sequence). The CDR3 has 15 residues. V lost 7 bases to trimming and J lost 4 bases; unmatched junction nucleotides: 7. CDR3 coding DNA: TGTGCCAGTACCCCTAGCGGGGGCCCTTACAATGAGCAGTTCTTC. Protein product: CASTPSGGPYNEQFF. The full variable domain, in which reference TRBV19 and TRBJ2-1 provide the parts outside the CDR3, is DGGITQSPKYLFRKEGQNVTLSCEQNLNHDAMYWYRQDPGQGLRLIYYSQIVNDFQKGDIAEGYSVSREKKESFPLTVTSAQKNPTAFYLCASTPSGGPYNEQFFGPGTRLTVL.

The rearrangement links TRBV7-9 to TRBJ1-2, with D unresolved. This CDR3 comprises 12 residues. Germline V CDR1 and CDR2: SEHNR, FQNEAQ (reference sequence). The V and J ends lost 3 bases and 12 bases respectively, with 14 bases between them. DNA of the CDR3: TGTGCCAGCAGCTTCGGCGGGTATGGGGACACCTTC. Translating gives CASSFGGYGDTF.

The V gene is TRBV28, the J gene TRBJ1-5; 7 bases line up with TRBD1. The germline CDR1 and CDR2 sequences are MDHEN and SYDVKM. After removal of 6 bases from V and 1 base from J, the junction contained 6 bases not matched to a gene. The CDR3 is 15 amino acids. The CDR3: CASSLTGESNQPQHF. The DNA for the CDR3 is TGTGCCAGCAGCCTCACAGGGGAGAGCAATCAGCCCCAGCATTTT.

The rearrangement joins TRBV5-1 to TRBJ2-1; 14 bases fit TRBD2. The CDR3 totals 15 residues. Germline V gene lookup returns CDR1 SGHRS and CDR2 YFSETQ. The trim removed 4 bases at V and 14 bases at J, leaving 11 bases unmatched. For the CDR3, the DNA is TGCGCCAGCAGCACCGGGACTAGCGGGAGTGTGGGGGAGTTCTTC. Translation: CASSTGTSGSVGEFF. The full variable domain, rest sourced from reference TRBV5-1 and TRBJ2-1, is KAGVTQTPRYLIKTRGQQVTLSCSPISGHRSVSWYQQTPGQGLQFLFEYFSETQRNKGNFPGRFSGRQFSNSRSEMNVSTLELGDSALYLCASSTGTSGSVGEFFGPGTRLTVL.

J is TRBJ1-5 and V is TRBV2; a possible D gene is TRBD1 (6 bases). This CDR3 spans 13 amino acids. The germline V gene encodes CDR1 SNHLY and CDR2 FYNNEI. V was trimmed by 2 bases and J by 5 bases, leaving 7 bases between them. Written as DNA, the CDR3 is TGTGCCAGCAGTGAATACAGGGATCAGCCCCAGCATTTT. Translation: CASSEYRDQPQHF.

Written as DNA, the CDR3 is TGCGCCAGCAGCCAAGGGGGGACAGACAGCTACACCTTC. Translating gives CASSQGGTDSYTF. The V gene is TRBV4-3, the J gene TRBJ1-2, with 7 bases that match TRBD1. Germline V gives CDR1 LGHNA, CDR2 YSLEER. The CDR3 runs to 13 residues. V shed 1 base, J shed 9 bases, and the junction held 5 bases outside the gene matches.

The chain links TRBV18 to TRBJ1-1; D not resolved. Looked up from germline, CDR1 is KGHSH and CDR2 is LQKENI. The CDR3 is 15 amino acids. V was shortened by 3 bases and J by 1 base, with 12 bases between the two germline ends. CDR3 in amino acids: CASSPPPAGNTEAFF. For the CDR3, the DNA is TGTGCCAGCTCACCCCCGCCAGCAGGGAACACTGAAGCTTTCTTT.

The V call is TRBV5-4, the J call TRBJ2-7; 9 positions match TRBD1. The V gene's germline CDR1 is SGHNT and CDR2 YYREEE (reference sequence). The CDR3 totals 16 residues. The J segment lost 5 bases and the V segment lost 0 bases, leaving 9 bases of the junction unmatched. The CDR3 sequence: CASSLGWDRAPHEQYF. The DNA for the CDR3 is TGTGCCAGCAGCTTGGGTTGGGACAGGGCCCCCCACGAGCAGTACTTC.

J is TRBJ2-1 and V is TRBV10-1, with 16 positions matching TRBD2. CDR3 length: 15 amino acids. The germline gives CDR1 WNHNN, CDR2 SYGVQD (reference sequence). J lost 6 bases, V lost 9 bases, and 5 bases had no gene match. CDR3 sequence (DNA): TGCGCCAGTGGGACTAGCGGGGGGGCCTCCAATGAGCAGTTCTTC. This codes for CASGTSGGASNEQFF.

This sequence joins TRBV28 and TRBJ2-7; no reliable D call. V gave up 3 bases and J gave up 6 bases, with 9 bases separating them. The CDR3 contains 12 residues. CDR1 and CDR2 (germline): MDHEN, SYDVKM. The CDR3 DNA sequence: TGTGCCAGCAGTTTCGGTCCCCGCGAGCAGTACTTC. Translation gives CASSFGPREQYF.

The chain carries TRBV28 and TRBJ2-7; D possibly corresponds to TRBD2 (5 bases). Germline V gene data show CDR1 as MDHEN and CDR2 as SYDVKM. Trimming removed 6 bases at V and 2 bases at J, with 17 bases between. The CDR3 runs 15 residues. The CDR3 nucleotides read TGTGCCAGCAGACCTCTAGCCTTATTTCCCTACGAGCAGTACTTC. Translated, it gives CASRPLALFPYEQYF. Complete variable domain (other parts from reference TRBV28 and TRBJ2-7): DVKVTQSSRYLVKRTGEKVFLECVQDMDHENMFWYRQDPGLGLRLIYFSYDVKMKEKGDIPEGYSVSREKKERFSLILESASTNQTSMYLCASRPLALFPYEQYFGPGTRLTVT.

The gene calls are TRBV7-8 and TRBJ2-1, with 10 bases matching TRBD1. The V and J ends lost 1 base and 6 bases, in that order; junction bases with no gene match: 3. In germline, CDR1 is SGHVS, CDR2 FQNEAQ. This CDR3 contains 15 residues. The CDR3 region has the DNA TGTGCCAGCAGCTTAGAGGGACAGGGGAGCAATGAGCAGTTCTTC. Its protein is CASSLEGQGSNEQFF.

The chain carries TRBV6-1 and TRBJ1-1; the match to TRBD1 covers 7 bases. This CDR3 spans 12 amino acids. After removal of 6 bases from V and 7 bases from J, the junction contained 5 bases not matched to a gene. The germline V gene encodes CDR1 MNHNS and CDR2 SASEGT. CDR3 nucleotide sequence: TGTGCCAGCAGGGGGGACAGTCTTGAAGCTTTCTTT. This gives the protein CASRGDSLEAFF.

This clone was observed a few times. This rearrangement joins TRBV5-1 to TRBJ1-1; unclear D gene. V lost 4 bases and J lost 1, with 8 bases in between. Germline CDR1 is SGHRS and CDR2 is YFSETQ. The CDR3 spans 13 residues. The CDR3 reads CASSPQPNTEAFF. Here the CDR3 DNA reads TGCGCCAGCAGCCCACAGCCGAACACTGAAGCTTTCTTT.

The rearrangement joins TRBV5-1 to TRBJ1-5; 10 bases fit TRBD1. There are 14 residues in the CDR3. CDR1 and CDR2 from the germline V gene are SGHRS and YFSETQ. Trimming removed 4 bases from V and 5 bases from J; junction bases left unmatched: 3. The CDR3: CASSLGTGDQPQHF. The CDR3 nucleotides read TGCGCCAGCAGCCTCGGGACAGGGGATCAGCCCCAGCATTTT.

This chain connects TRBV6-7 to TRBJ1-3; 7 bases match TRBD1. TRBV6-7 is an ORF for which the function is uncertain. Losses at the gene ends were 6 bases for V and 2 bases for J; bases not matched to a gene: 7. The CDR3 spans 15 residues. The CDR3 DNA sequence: TGTGCCAGCAGCCTAGACAGGGTCACTGGAAACACCATATATTTT. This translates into CASSLDRVTGNTIYF.

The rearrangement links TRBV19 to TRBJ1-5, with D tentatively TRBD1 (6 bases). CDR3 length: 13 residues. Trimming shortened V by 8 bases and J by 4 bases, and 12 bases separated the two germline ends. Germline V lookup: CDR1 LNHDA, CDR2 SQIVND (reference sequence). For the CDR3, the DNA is TGTGCCAGTGCGACAGGTTTAAATCAGCCCCAGCATTTT. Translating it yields CASATGLNQPQHF. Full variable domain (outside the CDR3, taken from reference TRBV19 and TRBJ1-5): DGGITQSPKYLFRKEGQNVTLSCEQNLNHDAMYWYRQDPGQGLRLIYYSQIVNDFQKGDIAEGYSVSREKKESFPLTVTSAQKNPTAFYLCASATGLNQPQHFGDGTRLSIL.

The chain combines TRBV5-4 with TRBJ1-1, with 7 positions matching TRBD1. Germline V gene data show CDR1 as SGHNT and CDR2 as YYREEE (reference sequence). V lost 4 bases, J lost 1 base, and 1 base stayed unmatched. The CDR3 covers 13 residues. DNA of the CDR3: TGTGCCAGCAGCCGGGACAGGAACACTGAAGCTTTCTTT. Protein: CASSRDRNTEAFF. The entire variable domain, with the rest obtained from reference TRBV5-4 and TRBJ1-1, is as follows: ETGVTQSPTHLIKTRGQQVTLRCSSQSGHNTVSWYQQALGQGPQFIFQYYREEENGRGNFPPRFSGLQFPNYSSELNVNALELDDSALYLCASSRDRNTEAFFGQGTRLTVV.

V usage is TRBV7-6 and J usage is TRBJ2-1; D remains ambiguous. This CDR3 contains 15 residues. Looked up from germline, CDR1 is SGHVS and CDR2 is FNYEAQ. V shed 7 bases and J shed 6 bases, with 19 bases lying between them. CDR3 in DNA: TGTGCCAGCACCCTTACGACGAGCGTCGGCAATGAGCAGTTCTTC. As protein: CASTLTTSVGNEQFF.

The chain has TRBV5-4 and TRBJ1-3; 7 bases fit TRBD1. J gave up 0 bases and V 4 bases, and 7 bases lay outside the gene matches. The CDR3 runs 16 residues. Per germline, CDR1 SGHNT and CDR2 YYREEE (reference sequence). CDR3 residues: CASSAGQFASGNTIYF. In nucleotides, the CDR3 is TGTGCCAGCAGCGCGGGACAGTTCGCCTCTGGAAACACCATATATTTT.

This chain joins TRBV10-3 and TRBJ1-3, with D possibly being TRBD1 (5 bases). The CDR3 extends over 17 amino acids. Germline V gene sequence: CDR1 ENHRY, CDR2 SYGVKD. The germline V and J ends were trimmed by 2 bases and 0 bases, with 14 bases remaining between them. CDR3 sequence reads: CAISERKDSFSGNTIYF. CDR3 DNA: TGTGCCATCAGTGAGAGGAAAGACAGCTTCTCTGGAAACACCATATATTTT.

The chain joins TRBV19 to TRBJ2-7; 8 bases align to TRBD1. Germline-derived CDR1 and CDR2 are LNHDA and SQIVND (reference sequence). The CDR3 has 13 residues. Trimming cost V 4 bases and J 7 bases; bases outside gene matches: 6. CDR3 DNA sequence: TGTGCCAGTAGTACCGGACAGGGATGGGAGCAGTACTTC. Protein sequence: CASSTGQGWEQYF.

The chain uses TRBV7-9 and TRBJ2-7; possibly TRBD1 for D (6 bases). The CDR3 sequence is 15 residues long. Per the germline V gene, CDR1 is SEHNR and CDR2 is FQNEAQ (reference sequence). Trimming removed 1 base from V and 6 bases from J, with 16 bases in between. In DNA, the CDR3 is TGTGCCAGCAGCTTAGGGGGGACATGGAGACCCGAGCAGTACTTC. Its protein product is CASSLGGTWRPEQYF.

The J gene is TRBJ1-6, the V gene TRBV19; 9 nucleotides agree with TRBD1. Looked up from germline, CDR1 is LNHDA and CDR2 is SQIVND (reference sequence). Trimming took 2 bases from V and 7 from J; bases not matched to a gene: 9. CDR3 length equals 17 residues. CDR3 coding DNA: TGTGCCAGTAGTATATCAGGCGATGACAGGGGGAATTCACCCCTCCACTTT. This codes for CASSISGDDRGNSPLHF.

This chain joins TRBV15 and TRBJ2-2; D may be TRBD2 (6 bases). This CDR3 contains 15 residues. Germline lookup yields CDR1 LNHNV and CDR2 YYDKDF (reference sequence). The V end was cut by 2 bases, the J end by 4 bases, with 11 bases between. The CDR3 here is CATSRRRGLTGELFF. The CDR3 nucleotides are TGTGCCACCAGCAGACGCCGGGGACTCACCGGGGAGCTGTTTTTT.

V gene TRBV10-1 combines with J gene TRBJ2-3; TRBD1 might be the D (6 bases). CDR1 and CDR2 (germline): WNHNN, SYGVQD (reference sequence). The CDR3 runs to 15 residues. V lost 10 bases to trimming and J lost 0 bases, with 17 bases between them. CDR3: CATTTGDTSTDTQYF. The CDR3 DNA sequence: TGCGCCACCACCACCGGGGACACTAGCACAGATACGCAGTATTTT.

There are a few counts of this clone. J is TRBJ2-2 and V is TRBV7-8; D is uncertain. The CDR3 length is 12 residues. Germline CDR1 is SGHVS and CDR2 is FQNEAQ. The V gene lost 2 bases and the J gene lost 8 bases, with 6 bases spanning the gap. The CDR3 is CASSLQIGELFF. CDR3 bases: TGTGCCAGCAGCTTACAGATTGGGGAGCTGTTTTTT.